This T cell receptor beta chain derives from a study of cytomegalovirus exposure and HLA in healthy donors. This clone was counted between two and nine times. The CDR3 consists of 13 residues. Trimming took 3 bases from V and 0 from J, leaving 5 bases between them. Germline-derived CDR1 and CDR2 are MNHEY and SMNVEV (reference sequence). The PCR was carried out with 60 Vbeta primers and 13 Jbeta primers. Profiling relied on immunoSEQ multiplex PCR, and the TCRdb table lists in-frame clones only, not all of them. The sample has roughly 100,000 clones, about 16% seen once; the top ten hold around 0.9%. The V call is TRBV27, the J call TRBJ1-1; unclear D gene. Sample: PBMCs. The sequence came from a female donor in good health and CMV-seronegative. The CDR3 bases are TGTGCCAGCAGTTTGTCTATGAACACTGAAGCTTTCTTT. Its translation is CASSLSMNTEAFF.